The 27 T cell receptor beta chains reported below all come from one sample, sequenced in a study of CD8 T cells in ankylosing spondylitis. Study observations and caveats: Ankylosing spondylitis blood appeared to be characterized by a TCR beta motif of eight or nine highly homologous variants.

For these receptors, no antigen is known. TCRdb passed the 5' RACE reads through MiXCR, listing each CDR3 protein once. Among approximately 550,000 distinct CDR3 sequences, over 9.5% were seen once, and the ten largest hold about 6.8%. Sequenced sample: blood, either unsorted or a sorted T cell fraction (not recorded which). The origin of the receptors is a male donor with ankylosing spondylitis.

This clonotype was found a few times. The genes are TRBV14 and TRBJ1-2, with a weak D call TRBD1 (6 bases). The CDR3 runs 14 residues. V was trimmed by 4 bases and J by 8 bases, leaving 17 bases between them. Per the germline V gene, CDR1 is SGHDN and CDR2 is FVKESK. CDR3: CASSPRQTGTGYTF. The CDR3 DNA reads TGTGCCAGCAGCCCAAGGCAAACAGGGACGGGCTACACCTTC.

This clonotype occurred many times. The chain joins TRBV2 to TRBJ2-2; D not certain. The length of the CDR3 is 14 residues. Between the trimmed V and J ends, which lost 4 bases and 6 bases, there was a span of 12 bases. Germline V gene sequence: CDR1 SNHLY, CDR2 FYNNEI. This chain's CDR3 is CASSAVGRAGELFF. In DNA form, the CDR3 reads TGTGCCAGCAGTGCGGTAGGAAGGGCCGGGGAGCTGTTTTTT.

This clonotype has at least ten counts. This chain joins TRBV7-9 and TRBJ2-1; D perhaps matches TRBD1 (5 bases). Germline loops: CDR1 SEHNR, CDR2 FQNEAQ (reference sequence). Trimming stripped 5 bases from V and 8 bases from J, with 10 bases between. This CDR3 has 12 amino acids. CDR3 loop: CASSSSGYEQFF. The DNA of the CDR3 is TGTGCCAGCAGCAGTTCAGGGTATGAGCAGTTCTTC.

The CDR3 is CATSESFSGRYQETQYF. The CDR3 coding sequence is TGTGCCACCAGTGAAAGCTTTAGCGGGAGGTACCAAGAGACCCAGTACTTC. V and J are TRBV24-1 and TRBJ2-5; 10 bases align to TRBD2. Trimming removed 4 bases from V and 0 bases from J; junction bases left unmatched: 7. Germline-derived CDR1 and CDR2 are KGHDR and SFDVKD. This CDR3 has 17 amino acids.

This clonotype was seen repeatedly, ten times or more. The CDR3 protein is CASSLRGVDGELFF. The CDR3 DNA follows: TGTGCCAGCAGCTTAAGAGGGGTCGACGGGGAGCTGTTTTTT. The chain employs TRBV7-9 and TRBJ2-2, with D perhaps matching TRBD1 or TRBD2 (5 bases each). In germline, CDR1 is SEHNR, CDR2 FQNEAQ (reference sequence). V gave up 2 bases and J gave up 7 bases, with 11 bases separating them. The CDR3 runs to 14 residues.

J is TRBJ2-1 and V is TRBV7-9; 12 nucleotides align to TRBD2. The germline V gene encodes CDR1 SEHNR and CDR2 FQNEAQ (reference sequence). The ends lost 2 bases at V and 8 bases at J; junction bases unmatched: 10. The CDR3 runs to 17 residues. This chain's CDR3 is CASSLLAGGISSDEQFF. The CDR3 DNA sequence: TGTGCCAGCAGCTTACTAGCGGGAGGGATTAGTTCGGATGAGCAGTTCTTC.

This CDR3 is CASRGTNEQFF. The CDR3 DNA follows: TGTGCCAGTAGAGGGACGAATGAGCAGTTCTTC. V usage is TRBV19 and J usage is TRBJ2-1; TRBD1 or TRBD2 may be the D gene (5 bases each). The CDR3 is made up of 11 amino acids. The germline V gene encodes CDR1 LNHDA and CDR2 SQIVND (reference sequence). Trimming shortened V by 6 bases and J by 7 bases, and 7 bases separated the two germline ends.

Many counts were recorded for this clonotype. The CDR3 loop is CASSYAGELFF. The CDR3 DNA is TGTGCCAGCAGTTACGCCGGGGAGCTGTTTTTT. The chain uses TRBV6-6 and TRBJ2-2; D is ambiguous. With 2 bases removed from V and 6 bases from J, the gap between germline ends came to 1 base. Germline loops: CDR1 MNHNY, CDR2 SVGAGI (reference sequence). This CDR3 spans 11 amino acids.

The rearrangement joins TRBV27 to TRBJ1-5; unclear D gene. From germline, CDR1 is MNHEY and CDR2 SMNVEV (reference sequence). The CDR3 has 13 amino acids. V was clipped by 7 bases and J by 6 bases, with 13 bases between them. Written as DNA, the CDR3 is TGTGCCAGCACAGAGTGGGGAGGTCAGCCCCAGCATTTT. As protein: CASTEWGGQPQHF.

The rearrangement links TRBV20-1 to TRBJ1-1, with D hard to call. This CDR3 has 12 residues. The V end lost 3 bases, the J end lost 3 bases, and 8 bases lay between the germline ends. Germline V gives CDR1 DFQATT, CDR2 SNEGSKA (reference sequence). CDR3: CSARIGDTEAFF. The CDR3 nucleotides read TGCAGTGCTAGGATTGGCGACACTGAAGCTTTCTTT.

In its sample, this clonotype was seen a few times. This chain joins TRBV7-2 and TRBJ2-3; D is perhaps TRBD2 (5 bases). The CDR3 is 13 amino acids. Germline loops: CDR1 SGHTA, CDR2 FQGNSA. Deletions cut 5 bases from V and 6 bases from J, with 12 bases between. The CDR3 coding sequence is TGTGCCAGCAGCCGCCAACTAGGTGATACGCAGTATTTT. Its protein product is CASSRQLGDTQYF. The variable domain in full, completed from reference TRBV7-2 and TRBJ2-3, reads GAGVSQSPSNKVTEKGKDVELRCDPISGHTALYWYRQSLGQGLEFLIYFQGNSAPDKSGLPSDRFSAERTGGSVSTLTIQRTQQEDSAVYLCASSRQLGDTQYFGPGTRLTVL.

This clonotype was counted between two and nine times. The gene calls are TRBV24-1 and TRBJ2-1; 7 bases align to TRBD2. J gave up 4 bases and V 4 bases, and 9 bases lay outside the gene matches. This CDR3 is built from 16 residues. Germline V lookup: CDR1 KGHDR, CDR2 SFDVKD. The DNA of the CDR3 is TGTGCCACCAGTGAGAGCTCGGGGGGACGATACAATGAGCAGTTCTTC. Its translation: CATSESSGGRYNEQFF.

This clonotype was seen more than once but under ten times. The chain recombines TRBV29-1 with TRBJ1-2, with D hard to call. Germline loops: CDR1 SQVTM, CDR2 ANQGSEA. V lost 5 bases to trimming and J lost 3 bases, with 10 bases between them. The CDR3 totals 12 residues. This CDR3 is CSVLMSDYGYTF. In nucleotides, the CDR3 is TGCAGCGTTCTGATGTCAGACTATGGCTACACCTTC. Looking up the rest from reference TRBV29-1 and TRBJ1-2 gives the full variable domain: SAVISQKPSRDICQRGTSLTIQCQVDSQVTMMFWYRQQPGQSLTLIATANQGSEATYESGFVIDKFPISRPNLTFSTLTVSNMSPEDSSIYLCSVLMSDYGYTFGSGTRLTVV.

This rearrangement joins TRBV6-1 to TRBJ2-2; 9 bases are shared with TRBD2. Germline loops: CDR1 MNHNS, CDR2 SASEGT. CDR3 length equals 13 residues. Trimming cost V 7 bases and J 10 bases; bases outside gene matches: 7. CDR3 in DNA: TGTGCCAGCACCCGTAGCGGGAGTGTGGAGCTGTTTTTT. Its translation: CASTRSGSVELFF.

In its sample, this clonotype was seen many times. CDR3 residues: CAISELQETQYF. CDR3 nucleotides: TGTGCCATCAGTGAACTCCAAGAGACCCAGTACTTC. This chain connects TRBV10-3 to TRBJ2-5, with D hard to call. Germline-derived CDR1 and CDR2 are ENHRY and SYGVKD. V was trimmed by 3 bases and J by 1 base, leaving 3 bases between them. The CDR3 loop spans 12 amino acids.

The table lists this clonotype with a few counts. The V call is TRBV18, the J call TRBJ2-5, with 7 bases aligning to TRBD2. The length of the CDR3 is 15 residues. CDR1 is KGHSH and CDR2 is LQKENI in the germline V gene. Trimming at V came to 5 bases and at J to 4 bases, leaving 10 bases not matched to a gene. CDR3 protein: CASSTGTPGGETQYF. The CDR3 DNA sequence: TGTGCCAGCTCAACCGGGACTCCGGGGGGAGAGACCCAGTACTTC.

This clonotype was detected ten times or more. This chain connects TRBV20-1 to TRBJ2-5; a weak D match, TRBD1 (5 bases). The CDR3 has 15 amino acids. Germline CDR1 reads DFQATT; CDR2 reads SNEGSKA (reference sequence). V shed 8 bases and J shed 8 bases, with 27 bases lying between them. CDR3 sequence: CSPHPSTVSVGTQYF. The CDR3 region has the DNA TGCAGTCCACACCCCTCGACAGTCTCCGTGGGAACCCAGTACTTC.

In its sample, this clonotype was seen many times. The chain recombines TRBV2 with TRBJ1-1, with TRBD1 as a possible D gene (6 bases). Trimming took off 3 bases at V and 3 bases at J, with 14 bases between the two ends. Per the germline V gene, CDR1 is SNHLY and CDR2 is FYNNEI. This CDR3 spans 15 amino acids. CDR3: CASSEGAAGHTEAFF. CDR3 DNA: TGTGCCAGCAGTGAGGGGGCAGCGGGTCACACTGAAGCTTTCTTT.

V usage is TRBV2 and J usage is TRBJ2-3; 7 nucleotides agree with TRBD2. The J segment lost 0 bases and the V segment lost 3 bases, leaving 15 bases of the junction unmatched. Germline V lookup: CDR1 SNHLY, CDR2 FYNNEI. The CDR3 has 19 amino acids. This chain's CDR3 is CASSDFLAARNPSTDTQYF. The CDR3, as DNA: TGTGCCAGCAGTGATTTCCTAGCGGCTCGGAACCCTAGCACAGATACGCAGTATTTT.

This clonotype occurred many times. The V gene is TRBV29-1, the J gene TRBJ1-1, with D unclear. Germline V gene data show CDR1 as SQVTM and CDR2 as ANQGSEA. This CDR3 is 10 amino acids long. V gave up 6 bases and J gave up 10 bases, with 12 bases separating them. CDR3 nucleotides: TGCAGCGTCCGGGGTTCAGTAGCTTTCTTT. As protein: CSVRGSVAFF.

At least ten counts were recorded for this clonotype. This rearrangement joins TRBV5-1 to TRBJ1-1; D is ambiguous. V was trimmed by 0 bases and J by 6 bases, leaving 9 bases between them. Germline CDR1 is SGHRS and CDR2 is YFSETQ. This CDR3 contains 13 residues. Here the CDR3 reads CASSLEVEAEAFF. CDR3 nucleotide sequence: TGCGCCAGCAGCTTGGAGGTAGAAGCTGAAGCTTTCTTT.

This rearrangement joins TRBV7-2 to TRBJ2-1; D call uncertain. Germline V gene data show CDR1 as SGHTA and CDR2 as FQGNSA. Trimming took 7 bases from V and 4 from J, leaving 5 bases between them. The CDR3 has 11 amino acids. The DNA for the CDR3 is TGTGCCAGCATGGAATACAATGAGCAGTTCTTC. Residues: CASMEYNEQFF.

Ten or more counts support this clonotype. V gene TRBV24-1 combines with J gene TRBJ2-1; maybe TRBD2 (5 bases). The CDR3 contains 16 residues. V was shortened by 6 bases and J by 2 bases, with 16 bases between the two germline ends. Germline CDR1 and CDR2: KGHDR and SFDVKD. This CDR3 reads CATSPRGRLTYNEQFF. In DNA form, the CDR3 reads TGTGCCACCAGTCCCCGCGGGCGCCTCACCTACAATGAGCAGTTCTTC.

This clonotype was observed at least ten times. This sequence joins TRBV20-1 and TRBJ2-3; no clear D. The CDR3 contains 12 residues. Germline assignment: CDR1 DFQATT and CDR2 SNEGSKA (reference sequence). The V gene lost 3 bases and the J gene lost 1 base, with 5 bases spanning the gap. The CDR3: CSASVGTDTQYF. In nucleotides, the CDR3 is TGCAGTGCTAGTGTTGGCACAGATACGCAGTATTTT.

For this clonotype: A much larger clone differs by one base, so this may be a read error. No conserved phenylalanine or tryptophan ends this CDR3, so it is likely a read error. The rearrangement joins TRBV29-1 to TRBJ2-1, with D possibly being TRBD1 (7 bases). The CDR3 loop spans 14 amino acids. Trimming took 7 bases from V and 4 from J, leaving 17 bases between them. Germline CDR1 SQVTM, CDR2 ANQGSEA. CDR3 in DNA: TGCAGCGCGACGTCAGGGGGGAGGTACAATGAGCAGTTCTCC. This translates into CSATSGGRYNEQFS.

The chain joins TRBV5-5 to TRBJ1-5; unclear D gene. The germline V and J ends were trimmed by 0 bases and 1 base, with 11 bases remaining between them. Germline CDR1 SGHKS, CDR2 YYEKEE (reference sequence). This CDR3 has 16 amino acids. In nucleotides, the CDR3 is TGTGCCAGCAGCTTGGAGGTTGGAGGGAGCAATCAGCCCCAGCATTTT. Translation gives CASSLEVGGSNQPQHF.

A few counts support this clonotype. V usage is TRBV27 and J usage is TRBJ1-1; 9 bases line up with TRBD1. V lost 5 bases to trimming and J lost 4 bases; unmatched junction nucleotides: 11. Per germline, CDR1 MNHEY and CDR2 SMNVEV (reference sequence). The CDR3 loop spans 16 amino acids. The CDR3 region has the DNA TGTGCCAGCAGTGTTGGGACAGGGTATCGGAGCACTGAAGCTTTCTTT. Translating gives CASSVGTGYRSTEAFF.